These T cell receptor beta chains were read from a single sample in a study of shared clonotypes between healthy human individuals. The repertoire was sequenced with immunoSEQ multiplex PCR; TCRdb's copy has only in-frame clones and lacks some. The repertoire holds about 990,000 clones, 75% to 80% seen once, with roughly 0.57% in the top ten. The source material was memory CD4+ T cells from PBMCs. Receptors originate from a man younger than 35 in good health. Some clones in this sample may be carry-over from other donors' samples. CDR3s include the opening cysteine and the closing phenylalanine or tryptophan. The order of the fields is J gene, D gene, V gene, clone size, CDR3 protein, CDR3 DNA. A D gene is named only where the DNA matches it firmly. Not all rows give a size; the values are once, few, many and, for expanded clones, a class.

TRBJ1-4 | - | TRBV5-6 | - | CASSFRAPNEKLFF | TGTGCCAGCAGCTTCCGGGCCCCTAATGAAAAACTGTTTTTT
TRBJ1-2 | TRBD1 | TRBV7-2 | - | CASSHRGSAYGYTF | TGTGCCAGCAGCCACAGGGGCAGCGCGTATGGCTACACCTTC
TRBJ2-2 | - | TRBV5-1 | - | CASSSTGYGELFF | TGCGCCAGCAGTTCAACGGGCTACGGGGAGCTGTTTTTT
TRBJ2-5 | - | TRBV2 | - | CASMQGGETQYF | TGTGCCAGCATGCAGGGAGGCGAGACCCAGTACTTC
TRBJ1-2 | - | TRBV28 | - | CASPTQGNYGYTF | TGTGCCAGTCCGACCCAGGGGAACTATGGCTACACCTTC
TRBJ2-7 | TRBD1 | TRBV10-3 | - | CAISDWGQGFIEQYF | TGTGCCATCAGTGATTGGGGACAGGGATTCATCGAGCAGTACTTC
TRBJ1-1 | TRBD1 | TRBV30 | few | CAWVTGVGTEAFF | TGTGCCTGGGTTACAGGGGTAGGTACTGAAGCTTTCTTT
TRBJ1-3 | - | TRBV2 | - | CASQFSGNTIYF | TGTGCCAGTCAATTCTCTGGAAACACCATATATTTT
TRBJ1-5 | - | TRBV9 | - | CASSVGGGTYSNQPQHF | TGTGCCAGCAGCGTAGGGGGCGGAACGTATAGCAATCAGCCCCAGCATTTT
TRBJ2-3 | TRBD2 | TRBV5-1 | - | CASGGLEADTQYF | TGCGCCAGCGGGGGACTAGAGGCAGATACGCAGTATTTT
TRBJ2-1 | TRBD2 | TRBV9 | - | CASSLRLAGANEQFF | TGTGCCAGCAGCCTACGACTAGCGGGGGCCAATGAGCAGTTCTTC
TRBJ2-3 | TRBD2 | TRBV7-2 | many | CASSLSPWTSGRTDTQYF | TGTGCCAGCAGCCTTAGTCCCTGGACTAGCGGACGCACAGATACGCAGTATTTT
TRBJ2-7 | - | TRBV7-9 | - | CASSFPGPGYEQYF | TGTGCCAGCAGCTTCCCGGGACCAGGATACGAGCAGTACTTC
TRBJ2-3 | - | TRBV4-2 | - | CASSQDFAAPDTQYF | TGTGCCAGCAGCCAAGATTTCGCGGCCCCTGATACGCAGTATTTT
TRBJ1-2 | TRBD1 | TRBV29-1 | - | CSAGQAYGYTF | TGCAGCGCCGGACAGGCTTATGGCTACACCTTC
TRBJ1-1 | - | TRBV29-1 | - | CSGRPGVLNTEAFF | TGCAGCGGACGACCGGGAGTTCTTAACACTGAAGCTTTCTTT
TRBJ2-4 | - | TRBV18 | - | CASSPTGDPRNIQYF | TGTGCCAGCTCACCGACGGGGGACCCCCGGAACATTCAGTACTTC
TRBJ2-1 | - | TRBV6-1 | - | CASSENRPAWFF | TGTGCCAGCAGTGAGAATAGGCCGGCTTGGTTCTTC
TRBJ2-6 | - | TRBV9 | - | CASAASSGANVLTF | TGTGCCAGCGCAGCGAGCTCTGGGGCCAACGTCCTGACTTTC
TRBJ1-6 | - | TRBV9 | - | CASGLGQHNSPLHF | TGTGCCAGTGGCTTGGGACAACATAATTCACCCCTCCACTTT
TRBJ1-3 | - | TRBV6-1 | - | CASRGSGGGNTIYF | TGTGCCAGCAGGGGCTCCGGGGGTGGAAACACCATATATTTT
TRBJ2-3 | - | TRBV9 | many | CASSVVPSTDTQYF | TGTGCCAGCAGCGTAGTCCCTAGCACAGATACGCAGTATTTT